What follows is one T cell receptor beta chain and its context. Measured with immunoSEQ multiplex PCR; TCRdb has only the in-frame clones, and not every one. The profile covers over 90,000 clones, with over 85% appearing a single time and 0.99% taken by the ten largest. The data were obtained in a study of T cell changes during pregnancy in multiple sclerosis. V trimming: 2 bases; J trimming: 7 bases; junction bases outside the gene matches: 6. Germline assignment: CDR1 GTSNPN and CDR2 SVGIG (reference sequence). CDR3 length: 15 amino acids. The chain links TRBV30 to TRBJ2-1; 12 bases match TRBD1. The sequence was collected from a female donor with multiple sclerosis, enrolled in a pregnancy study. The sequences come from peripheral blood, collected after pregnancy. The CDR3 protein is CAWSHPGQGANEQFF. The CDR3 coding sequence is TGTGCCTGGAGTCATCCGGGACAGGGGGCTAATGAGCAGTTCTTC. Full variable domain (outside the CDR3, taken from reference TRBV30 and TRBJ2-1): SQTIHQWPATLVQPVGSPLSLECTVEGTSNPNLYWYRQAAGRGLQLLFYSVGIGQISSEVPQNLSASRPQDRQFILSSKKLLLSDSGFYLCAWSHPGQGANEQFFGPGTRLTVL.